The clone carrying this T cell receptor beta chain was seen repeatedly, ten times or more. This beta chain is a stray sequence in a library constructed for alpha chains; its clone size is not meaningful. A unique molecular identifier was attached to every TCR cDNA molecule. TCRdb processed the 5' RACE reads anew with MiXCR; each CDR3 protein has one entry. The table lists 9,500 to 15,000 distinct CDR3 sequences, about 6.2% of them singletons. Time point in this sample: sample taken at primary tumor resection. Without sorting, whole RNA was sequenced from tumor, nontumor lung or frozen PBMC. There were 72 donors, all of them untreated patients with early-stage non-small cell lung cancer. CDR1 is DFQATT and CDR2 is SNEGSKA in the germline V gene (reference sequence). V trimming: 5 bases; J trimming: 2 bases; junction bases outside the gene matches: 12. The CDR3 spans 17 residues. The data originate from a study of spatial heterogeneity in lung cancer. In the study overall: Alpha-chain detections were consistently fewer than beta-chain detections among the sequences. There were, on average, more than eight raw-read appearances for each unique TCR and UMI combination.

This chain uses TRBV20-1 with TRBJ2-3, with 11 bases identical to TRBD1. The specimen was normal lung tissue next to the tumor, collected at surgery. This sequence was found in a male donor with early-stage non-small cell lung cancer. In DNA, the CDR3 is TGCAGTGCTGAAGGACAGGGGGCGGAGGGTCTCACAGATACGCAGTATTTT. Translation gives CSAEGQGAEGLTDTQYF.